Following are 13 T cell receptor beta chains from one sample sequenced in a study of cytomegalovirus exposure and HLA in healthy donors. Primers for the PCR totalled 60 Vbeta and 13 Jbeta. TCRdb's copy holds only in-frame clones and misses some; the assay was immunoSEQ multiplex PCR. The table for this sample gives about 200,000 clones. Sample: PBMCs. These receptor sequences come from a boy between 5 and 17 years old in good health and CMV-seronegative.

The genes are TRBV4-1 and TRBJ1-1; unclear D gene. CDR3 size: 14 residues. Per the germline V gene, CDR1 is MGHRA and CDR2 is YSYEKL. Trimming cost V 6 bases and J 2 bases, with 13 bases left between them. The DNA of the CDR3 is TGCGCCAGCAGACACCGGACGGGAAACACTGAAGCTTTCTTT. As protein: CASRHRTGNTEAFF.

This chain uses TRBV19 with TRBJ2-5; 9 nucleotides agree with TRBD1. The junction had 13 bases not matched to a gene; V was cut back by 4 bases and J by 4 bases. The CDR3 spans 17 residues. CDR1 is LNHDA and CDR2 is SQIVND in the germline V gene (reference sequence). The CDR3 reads CASSTKTGTGRRETQYF. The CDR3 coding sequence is TGTGCCAGTAGTACTAAAACCGGGACAGGGAGGAGAGAGACCCAGTACTTC.

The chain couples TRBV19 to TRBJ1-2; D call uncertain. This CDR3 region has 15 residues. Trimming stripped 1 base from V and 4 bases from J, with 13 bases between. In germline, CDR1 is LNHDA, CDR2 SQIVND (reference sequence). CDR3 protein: CASSIGVSGIYGYTF. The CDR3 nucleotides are TGTGCCAGTAGTATAGGTGTGTCGGGAATCTATGGCTACACCTTC.

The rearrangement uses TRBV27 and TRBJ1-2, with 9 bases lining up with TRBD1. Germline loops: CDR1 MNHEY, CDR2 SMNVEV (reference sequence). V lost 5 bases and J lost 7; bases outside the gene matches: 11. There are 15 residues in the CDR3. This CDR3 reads CASSASSGTGSGYTF. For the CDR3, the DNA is TGTGCCAGCAGTGCCAGCTCCGGGACAGGGAGTGGCTACACCTTC.

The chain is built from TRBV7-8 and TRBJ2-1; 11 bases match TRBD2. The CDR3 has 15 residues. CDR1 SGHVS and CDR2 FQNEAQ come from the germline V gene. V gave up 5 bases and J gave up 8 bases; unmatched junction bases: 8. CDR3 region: CASSLSGGALYEQFF. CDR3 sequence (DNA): TGTGCCAGCAGCCTTAGCGGGGGGGCCCTCTATGAGCAGTTCTTC. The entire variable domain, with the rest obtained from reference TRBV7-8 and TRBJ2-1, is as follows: GAGVSQSPRYKVAKRGQDVALRCDPISGHVSLFWYQQALGQGPEFLTYFQNEAQLDKSGLPSDRFFAERPEGSVSTLKIQRTQQEDSAVYLCASSLSGGALYEQFFGPGTRLTVL.

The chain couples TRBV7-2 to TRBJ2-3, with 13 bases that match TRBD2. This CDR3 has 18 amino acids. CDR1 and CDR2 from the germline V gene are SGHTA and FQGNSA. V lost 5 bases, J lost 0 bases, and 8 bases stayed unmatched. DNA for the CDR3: TGTGCCAGCAGCGTGACTAGCGGGGGGTACCCAAGCACAGATACGCAGTATTTT. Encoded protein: CASSVTSGGYPSTDTQYF.

The chain's CDR3 is CASSTRTEVNEQFF. CDR3 in DNA: TGTGCCAGCAGCACCCGGACAGAAGTCAATGAGCAGTTCTTC. The chain carries TRBV11-2 and TRBJ2-1; tentatively, D is TRBD1 (6 bases). This CDR3 comprises 14 residues. The germline V gene has CDR1 SGHAT and CDR2 FQNNGV. Trimming shortened V by 5 bases and J by 6 bases, and 14 bases separated the two germline ends. Drawing the rest from reference TRBV11-2 and TRBJ2-1, the complete variable domain is EAGVAQSPRYKIIEKRQSVAFWCNPISGHATLYWYQQILGQGPKLLIQFQNNGVVDDSQLPKDRFSAERLKGVDSTLKIQPAKLEDSAVYLCASSTRTEVNEQFFGPGTRLTVL.

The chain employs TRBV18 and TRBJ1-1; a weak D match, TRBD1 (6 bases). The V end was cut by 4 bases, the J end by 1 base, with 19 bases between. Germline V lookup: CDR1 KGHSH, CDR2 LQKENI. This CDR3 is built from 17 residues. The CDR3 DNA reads TGTGCCAGCTCACGCCAGTACGAACAGGGCTCGAACACTGAAGCTTTCTTT. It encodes CASSRQYEQGSNTEAFF.

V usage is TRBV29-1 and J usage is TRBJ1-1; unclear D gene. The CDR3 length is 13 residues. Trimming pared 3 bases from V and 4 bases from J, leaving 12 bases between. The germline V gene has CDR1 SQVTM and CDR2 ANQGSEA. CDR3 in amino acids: CSVDWGVGTEAFF. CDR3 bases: TGCAGCGTTGATTGGGGAGTCGGCACTGAAGCTTTCTTT.

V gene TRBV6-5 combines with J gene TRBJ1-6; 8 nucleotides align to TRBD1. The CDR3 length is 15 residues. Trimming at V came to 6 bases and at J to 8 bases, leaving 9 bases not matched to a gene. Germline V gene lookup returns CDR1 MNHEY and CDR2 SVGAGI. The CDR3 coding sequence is TGTGCCAGCAGCTACCAGGGGGCGATGGATTCACCCCTCCACTTT. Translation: CASSYQGAMDSPLHF.

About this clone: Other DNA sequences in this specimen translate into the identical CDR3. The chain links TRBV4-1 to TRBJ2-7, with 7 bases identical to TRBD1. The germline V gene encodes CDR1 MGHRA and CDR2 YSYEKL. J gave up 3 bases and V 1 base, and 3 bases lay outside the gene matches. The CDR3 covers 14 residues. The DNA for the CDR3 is TGCGCCAGCAGCCAAGGTACAGGGGACTACGAGCAGTACTTC. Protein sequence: CASSQGTGDYEQYF.

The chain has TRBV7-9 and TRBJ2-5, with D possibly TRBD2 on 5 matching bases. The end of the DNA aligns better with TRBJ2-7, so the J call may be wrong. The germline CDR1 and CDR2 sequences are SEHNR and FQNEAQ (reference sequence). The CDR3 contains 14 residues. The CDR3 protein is CASSPSPASYEQYF. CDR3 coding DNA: TGTGCCAGCAGCCCTAGCCCAGCCTCCTACGAGCAGTACTTC.

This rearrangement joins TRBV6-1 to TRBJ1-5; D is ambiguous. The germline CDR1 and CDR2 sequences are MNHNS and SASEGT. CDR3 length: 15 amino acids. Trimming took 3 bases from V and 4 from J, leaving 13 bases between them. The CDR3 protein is CASSDYLARNQPQHF. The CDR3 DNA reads TGTGCCAGCAGTGACTATTTAGCACGGAATCAGCCCCAGCATTTT.